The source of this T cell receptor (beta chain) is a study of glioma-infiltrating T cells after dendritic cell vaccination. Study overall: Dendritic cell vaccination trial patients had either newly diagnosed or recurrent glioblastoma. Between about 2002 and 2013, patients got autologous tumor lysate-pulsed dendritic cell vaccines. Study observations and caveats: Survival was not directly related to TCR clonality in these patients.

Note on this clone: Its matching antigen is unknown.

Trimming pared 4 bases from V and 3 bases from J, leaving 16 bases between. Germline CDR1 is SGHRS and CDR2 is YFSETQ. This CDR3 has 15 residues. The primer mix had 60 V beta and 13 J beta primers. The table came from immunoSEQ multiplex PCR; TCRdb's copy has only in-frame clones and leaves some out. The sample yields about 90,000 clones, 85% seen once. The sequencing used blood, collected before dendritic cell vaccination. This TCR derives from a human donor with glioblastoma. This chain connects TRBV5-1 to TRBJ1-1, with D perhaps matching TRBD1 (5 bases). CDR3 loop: CASSAPGGMHTEAFF. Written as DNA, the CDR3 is TGCGCCAGCAGCGCGCCCGGGGGAATGCACACTGAAGCTTTCTTT.